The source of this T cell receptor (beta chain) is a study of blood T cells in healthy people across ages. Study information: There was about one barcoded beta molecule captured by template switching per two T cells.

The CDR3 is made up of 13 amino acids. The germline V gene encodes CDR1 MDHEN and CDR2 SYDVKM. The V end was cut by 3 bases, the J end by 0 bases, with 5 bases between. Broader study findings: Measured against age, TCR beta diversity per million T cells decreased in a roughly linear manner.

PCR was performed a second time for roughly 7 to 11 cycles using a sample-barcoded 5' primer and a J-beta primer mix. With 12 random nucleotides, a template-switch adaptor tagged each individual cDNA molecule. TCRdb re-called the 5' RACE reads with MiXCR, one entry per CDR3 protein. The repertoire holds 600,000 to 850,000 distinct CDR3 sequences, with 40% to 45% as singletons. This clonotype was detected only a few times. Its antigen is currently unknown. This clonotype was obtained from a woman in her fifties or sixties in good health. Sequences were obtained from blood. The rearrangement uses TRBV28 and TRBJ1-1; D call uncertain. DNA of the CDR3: TGTGCCAGCAGTTTTATAGTGAACACTGAAGCTTTCTTT. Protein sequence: CASSFIVNTEAFF.